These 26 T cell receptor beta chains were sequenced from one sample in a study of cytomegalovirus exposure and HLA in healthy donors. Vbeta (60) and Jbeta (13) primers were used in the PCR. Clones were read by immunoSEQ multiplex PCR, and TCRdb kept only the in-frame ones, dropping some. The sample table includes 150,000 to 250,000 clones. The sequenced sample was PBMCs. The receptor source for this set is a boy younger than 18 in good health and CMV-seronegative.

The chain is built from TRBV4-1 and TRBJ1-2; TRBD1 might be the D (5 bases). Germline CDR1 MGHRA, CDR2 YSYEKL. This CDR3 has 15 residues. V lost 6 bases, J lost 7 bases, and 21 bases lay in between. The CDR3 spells CASRNLGGAWRGYTF. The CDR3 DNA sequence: TGCGCCAGCAGAAACCTTGGAGGGGCCTGGCGTGGCTACACCTTC.

The CDR3 is CASRGTGTNYGYTF. In nucleotides, the CDR3 is TGTGCCAGCAGGGGGACAGGGACAAACTATGGCTACACCTTC. V gene TRBV6-5 combines with J gene TRBJ1-2; 9 bases align to TRBD1. Germline CDR1 MNHEY, CDR2 SVGAGI. This CDR3 has 14 residues. V was pared by 6 bases and J by 2 bases, with 4 bases of the junction left unmatched.

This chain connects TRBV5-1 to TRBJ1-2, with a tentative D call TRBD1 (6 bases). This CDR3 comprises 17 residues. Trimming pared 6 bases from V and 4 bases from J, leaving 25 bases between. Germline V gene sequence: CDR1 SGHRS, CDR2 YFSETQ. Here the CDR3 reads CASTKAFVPGVGYGYTF. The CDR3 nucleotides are TGCGCCAGCACCAAAGCGTTCGTCCCAGGGGTAGGCTATGGCTACACCTTC.

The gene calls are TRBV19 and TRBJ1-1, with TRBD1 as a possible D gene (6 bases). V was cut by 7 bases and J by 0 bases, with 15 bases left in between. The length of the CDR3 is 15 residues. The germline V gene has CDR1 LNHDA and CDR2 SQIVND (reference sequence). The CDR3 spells CASTKSGVLNTEAFF. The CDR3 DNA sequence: TGTGCCAGTACAAAATCAGGGGTCTTGAACACTGAAGCTTTCTTT.

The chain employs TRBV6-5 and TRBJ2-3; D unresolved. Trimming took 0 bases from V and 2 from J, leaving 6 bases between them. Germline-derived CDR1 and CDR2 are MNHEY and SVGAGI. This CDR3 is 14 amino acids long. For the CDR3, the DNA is TGTGCCAGCAGTTACTCAACTGCCACAGATACGCAGTATTTT. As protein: CASSYSTATDTQYF.

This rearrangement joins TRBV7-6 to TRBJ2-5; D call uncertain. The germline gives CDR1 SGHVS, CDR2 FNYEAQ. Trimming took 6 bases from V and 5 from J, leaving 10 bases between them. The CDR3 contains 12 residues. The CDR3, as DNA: TGTGCCAGCAGTCGTGGCTCGGAGACCCAGTACTTC. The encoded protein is CASSRGSETQYF.

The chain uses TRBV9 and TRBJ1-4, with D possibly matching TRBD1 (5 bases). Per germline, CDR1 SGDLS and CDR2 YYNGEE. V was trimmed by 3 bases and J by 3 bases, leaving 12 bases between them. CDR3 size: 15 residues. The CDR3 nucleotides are TGTGCCAGCAGCGGCTCTCCACAGGCTAATGAAAAACTGTTTTTT. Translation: CASSGSPQANEKLFF. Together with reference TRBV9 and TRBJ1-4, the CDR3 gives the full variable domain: DSGVTQTPKHLITATGQRVTLRCSPRSGDLSVYWYQQSLDQGLQFLIQYYNGEERAKGNILERFSAQQFPDLHSELNLSSLELGDSALYFCASSGSPQANEKLFFGSGTQLSVL.

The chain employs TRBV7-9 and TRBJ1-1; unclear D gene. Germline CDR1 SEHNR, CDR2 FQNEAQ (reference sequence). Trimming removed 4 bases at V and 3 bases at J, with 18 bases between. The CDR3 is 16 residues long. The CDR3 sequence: CASSYIRPLRDTEAFF. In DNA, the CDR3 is TGTGCCAGCAGCTATATTCGACCCCTGAGGGACACTGAAGCTTTCTTT.

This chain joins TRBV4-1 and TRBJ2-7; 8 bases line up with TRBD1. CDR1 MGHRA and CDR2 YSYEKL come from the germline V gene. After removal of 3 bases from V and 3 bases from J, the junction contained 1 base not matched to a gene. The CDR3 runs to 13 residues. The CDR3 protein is CASSQDRVYEQYF. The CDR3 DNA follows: TGCGCCAGCAGCCAGGACAGGGTCTACGAGCAGTACTTC.

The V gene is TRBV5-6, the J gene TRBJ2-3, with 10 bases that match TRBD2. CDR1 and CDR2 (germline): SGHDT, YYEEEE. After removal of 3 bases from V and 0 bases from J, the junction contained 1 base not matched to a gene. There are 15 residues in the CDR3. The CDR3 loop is CASSSGLASTDTQYF. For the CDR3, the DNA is TGTGCCAGCAGCTCGGGACTAGCGAGCACAGATACGCAGTATTTT.

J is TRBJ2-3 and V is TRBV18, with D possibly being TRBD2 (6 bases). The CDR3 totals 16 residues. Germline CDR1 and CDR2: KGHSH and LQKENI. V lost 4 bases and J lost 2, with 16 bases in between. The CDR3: CASSRTWGLSTDTQYF. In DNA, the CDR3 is TGTGCCAGCTCACGAACTTGGGGACTGTCCACAGATACGCAGTATTTT.

For the CDR3, the DNA is TGTGCCAGCAGCCTAAACAGGAATCAGCCCCAGCATTTT. Translating gives CASSLNRNQPQHF. The chain uses TRBV28 and TRBJ1-5; D is perhaps TRBD1 (5 bases). The ends were cut back, 6 bases at V and 4 bases at J, with 10 bases in the middle. Germline loops: CDR1 MDHEN, CDR2 SYDVKM. The CDR3 extends over 13 amino acids.

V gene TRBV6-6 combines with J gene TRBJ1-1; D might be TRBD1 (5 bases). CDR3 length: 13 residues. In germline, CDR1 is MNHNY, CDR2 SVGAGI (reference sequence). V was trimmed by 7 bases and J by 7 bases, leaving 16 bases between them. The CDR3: CASKTFRGDEAFF. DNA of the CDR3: TGTGCCAGCAAAACATTCCGGGGGGATGAAGCTTTCTTT.

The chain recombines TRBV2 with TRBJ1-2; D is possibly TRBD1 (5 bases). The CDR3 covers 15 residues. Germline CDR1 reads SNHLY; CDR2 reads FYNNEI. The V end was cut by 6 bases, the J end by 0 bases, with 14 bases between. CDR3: CASSHYQGPNYGYTF. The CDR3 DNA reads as TGTGCCAGCAGCCATTATCAGGGTCCTAACTATGGCTACACCTTC.

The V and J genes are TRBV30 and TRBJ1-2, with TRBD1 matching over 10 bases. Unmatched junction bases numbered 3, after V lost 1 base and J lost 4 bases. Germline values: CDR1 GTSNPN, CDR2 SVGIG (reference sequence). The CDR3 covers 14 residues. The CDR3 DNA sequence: TGTGCCTGGAGTGCCGGGACAGGGGCCTATGGCTACACCTTC. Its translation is CAWSAGTGAYGYTF. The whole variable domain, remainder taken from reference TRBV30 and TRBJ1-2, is SQTIHQWPATLVQPVGSPLSLECTVEGTSNPNLYWYRQAAGRGLQLLFYSVGIGQISSEVPQNLSASRPQDRQFILSSKKLLLSDSGFYLCAWSAGTGAYGYTFGSGTRLTVV.

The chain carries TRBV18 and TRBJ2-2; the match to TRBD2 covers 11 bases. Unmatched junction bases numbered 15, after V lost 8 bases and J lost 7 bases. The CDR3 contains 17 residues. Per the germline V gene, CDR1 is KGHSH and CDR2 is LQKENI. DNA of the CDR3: TGTGCCAGCCGGCGTGTGGCTAGCGGGGGGCTCGACGGGGAGCTGTTTTTT. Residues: CASRRVASGGLDGELFF.

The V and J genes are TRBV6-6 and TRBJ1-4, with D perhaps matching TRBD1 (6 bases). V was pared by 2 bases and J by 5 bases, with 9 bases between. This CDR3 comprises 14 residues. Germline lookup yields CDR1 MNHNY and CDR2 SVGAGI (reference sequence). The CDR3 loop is CASSYSRGNEKLFF. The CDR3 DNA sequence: TGTGCCAGCAGTTACAGCAGGGGAAATGAAAAACTGTTTTTT.

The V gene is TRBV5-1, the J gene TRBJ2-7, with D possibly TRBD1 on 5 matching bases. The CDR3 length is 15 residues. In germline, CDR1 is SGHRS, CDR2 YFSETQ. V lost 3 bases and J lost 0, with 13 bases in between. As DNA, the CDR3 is TGCGCCAGCAGCTCCGACAGAGGCGCCTCCTACGAGCAGTACTTC. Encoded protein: CASSSDRGASYEQYF.

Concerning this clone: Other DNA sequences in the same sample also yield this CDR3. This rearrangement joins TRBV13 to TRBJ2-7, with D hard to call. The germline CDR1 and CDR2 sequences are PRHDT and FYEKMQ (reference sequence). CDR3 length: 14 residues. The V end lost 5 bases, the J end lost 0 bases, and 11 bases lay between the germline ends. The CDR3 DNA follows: TGTGCCAGCAGCCTATATCTGAGCTCCTACGAGCAGTACTTC. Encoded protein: CASSLYLSSYEQYF.

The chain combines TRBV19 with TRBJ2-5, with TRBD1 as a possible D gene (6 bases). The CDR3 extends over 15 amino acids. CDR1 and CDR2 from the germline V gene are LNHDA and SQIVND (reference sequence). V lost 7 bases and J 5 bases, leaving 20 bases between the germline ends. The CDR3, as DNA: TGTGCCAGTACCGTCGTGGGGGCAGCCGGCGAGACCCAGTACTTC. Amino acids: CASTVVGAAGETQYF. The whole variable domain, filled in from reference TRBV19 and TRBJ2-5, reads DGGITQSPKYLFRKEGQNVTLSCEQNLNHDAMYWYRQDPGQGLRLIYYSQIVNDFQKGDIAEGYSVSREKKESFPLTVTSAQKNPTAFYLCASTVVGAAGETQYFGPGTRLLVL.

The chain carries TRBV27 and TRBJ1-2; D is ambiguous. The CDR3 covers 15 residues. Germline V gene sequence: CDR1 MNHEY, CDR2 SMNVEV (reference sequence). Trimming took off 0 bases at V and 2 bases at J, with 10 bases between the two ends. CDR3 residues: CASSLSIGENYGYTF. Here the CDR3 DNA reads TGTGCCAGCAGTTTATCGATAGGAGAGAACTATGGCTACACCTTC.

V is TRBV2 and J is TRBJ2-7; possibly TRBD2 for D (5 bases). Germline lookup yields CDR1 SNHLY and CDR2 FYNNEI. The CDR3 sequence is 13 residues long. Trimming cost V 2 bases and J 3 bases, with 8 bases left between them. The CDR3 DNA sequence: TGTGCCAGCAGTGAATCCGGGATCTACGAGCAGTACTTC. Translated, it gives CASSESGIYEQYF.

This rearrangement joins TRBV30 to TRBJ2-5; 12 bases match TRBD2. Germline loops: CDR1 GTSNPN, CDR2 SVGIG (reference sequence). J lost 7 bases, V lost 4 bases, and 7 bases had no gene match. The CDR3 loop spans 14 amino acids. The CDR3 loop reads CAWMLAGGSGTQYF. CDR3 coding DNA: TGTGCCTGGATGCTAGCGGGGGGGTCGGGGACCCAGTACTTC.

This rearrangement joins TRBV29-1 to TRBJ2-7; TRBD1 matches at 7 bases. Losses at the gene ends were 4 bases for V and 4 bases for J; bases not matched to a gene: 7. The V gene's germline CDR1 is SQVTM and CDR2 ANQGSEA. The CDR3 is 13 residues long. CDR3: CSVARDSRYEQYF. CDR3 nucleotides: TGCAGCGTTGCCCGGGACAGCAGGTACGAGCAGTACTTC.

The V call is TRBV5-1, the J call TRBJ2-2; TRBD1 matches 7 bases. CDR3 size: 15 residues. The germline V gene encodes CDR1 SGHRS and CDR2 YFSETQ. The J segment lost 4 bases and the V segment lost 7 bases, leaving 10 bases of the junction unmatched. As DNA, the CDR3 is TGCGCCAGCCTAGGTGGCAGACAGGGCACCGGGGAGCTGTTTTTT. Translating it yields CASLGGRQGTGELFF.

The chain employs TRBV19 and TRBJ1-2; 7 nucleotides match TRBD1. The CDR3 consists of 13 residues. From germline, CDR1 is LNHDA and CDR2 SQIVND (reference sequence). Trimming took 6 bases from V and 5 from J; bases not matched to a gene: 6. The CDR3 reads CASRLDRTYGYTF. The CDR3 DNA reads TGTGCCAGTAGACTGGACAGGACTTATGGCTACACCTTC.